Below are 13 T cell receptor beta chains sequenced from a single sample in a study of human T cells and chemical hapten exposure. TCRdb ran MiXCR on the RACE reads and lists one entry per CDR3 protein. The table shows tens of thousands of distinct CDR3 sequences, with about a tenth occurring only once. Time point reported: pre-sensitization, week 0. Sample treatment: therapeutic diphenylcyclopropenone sensitization with weekly scalp DPC. Sequenced material: whole blood, taken in connection with sensitization to the hapten diphenylcyclopropenone (DPC). The receptors shown here come from a woman in her forties or fifties with alopecia areata. Some clones in this sample may be carry-over from other donors' samples.

This clonotype was counted ten times or more. This rearrangement joins TRBV5-4 to TRBJ1-5; 9 bases fit TRBD1. Per germline, CDR1 SGHNT and CDR2 YYREEE (reference sequence). The V gene end was trimmed by 4 bases and the J gene end by 4 bases; junction bases not matched to a gene: 3. The CDR3 consists of 14 residues. CDR3 sequence: CASSAQGANQPQHF. Written as DNA, the CDR3 is TGTGCCAGCAGCGCACAGGGGGCGAATCAGCCCCAGCATTTT.

This clonotype was seen a few times. In nucleotides, the CDR3 is TGCAGTGCCGAACGAGACTTGGGTTCCTACGAGCAGTACTTC. Amino acid sequence: CSAERDLGSYEQYF. This sequence joins TRBV20-1 and TRBJ2-7; D remains unclear. Germline V gives CDR1 DFQATT, CDR2 SNEGSKA (reference sequence). Trimming removed 6 bases from V and 1 base from J, with 16 bases in between. This CDR3 has 14 amino acids.

V is TRBV7-6 and J is TRBJ2-3, with D hard to call. The CDR3 totals 14 residues. CDR1 is SGHVS, CDR2 FNYEAQ, per germline. The CDR3 loop reads CVVKTGTSTDTQYF. CDR3 coding DNA: TGTGTCGTAAAAACCGGAACTAGCACAGATACGCAGTATTTT.

This clonotype has ten or more counts. The rearrangement uses TRBV7-9 and TRBJ1-4; D not resolved. CDR1 and CDR2 (germline): SEHNR, FQNEAQ (reference sequence). The CDR3 is 16 residues long. V lost 2 bases, J lost 0 bases, and 10 bases lay in between. CDR3 region: CASSLRVTATNEKLFF. Here the CDR3 DNA reads TGTGCCAGCAGCTTAAGGGTAACCGCAACTAATGAAAAACTGTTTTTT.

This clonotype was counted at least ten times. The CDR3, as DNA: TGTGCCAGTTCGGGGGACCCAAGCCCCTCTGGGGCCAACGTCCTGACTTTC. Encoded protein: CASSGDPSPSGANVLTF. V is TRBV19 and J is TRBJ2-6, with D perhaps TRBD2 (6 bases). Trimming shortened V by 8 bases and J by 0 bases, and 17 bases separated the two germline ends. The CDR3 spans 17 residues. Looked up from germline, CDR1 is LNHDA and CDR2 is SQIVND (reference sequence).

Concerning this clonotype itself: A single base separates this from a much larger clone, so it may be a read error. The chain links TRBV5-4 to TRBJ2-3; the D is unclear. CDR1 and CDR2 from the germline V gene are SGHNT and YYREEE (reference sequence). The CDR3 contains 12 residues. CDR3 residues: CACSLVSDTQYF. The CDR3 DNA reads TGTGCCTGCAGCCTAGTCTCAGATACGCAGTATTTT. The whole variable domain, filled in from reference TRBV5-4 and TRBJ2-3, reads ETGVTQSPTHLIKTRGQQVTLRCSSQSGHNTVSWYQQALGQGPQFIFQYYREEENGRGNFPPRFSGLQFPNYSSELNVNALELDDSALYLCACSLVSDTQYFGPGTRLTVL.

This clonotype has a count of ten or more. This sequence joins TRBV28 and TRBJ2-2; D is unresolved. The V end lost 5 bases, the J end lost 6 bases, and 10 bases lay between the germline ends. The CDR3 has 13 residues. Germline CDR1 is MDHEN and CDR2 is SYDVKM. Here the CDR3 reads CASSLTEPGELFF. Written as DNA, the CDR3 is TGTGCCAGCAGTCTGACGGAGCCCGGGGAGCTGTTTTTT.

This clonotype was counted ten times or more. V usage is TRBV25-1 and J usage is TRBJ2-7, with D maybe TRBD1 (5 bases). The CDR3 is 11 residues long. The V gene's germline CDR1 is MGHDK and CDR2 SYGVNS. V shed 11 bases and J shed 3 bases, with 11 bases lying between them. As DNA, the CDR3 is TGTGCCGCAAGGGGCTACTACGAGCAGTACTTC. Protein sequence: CAARGYYEQYF.

This clonotype was detected ten times or more. The CDR3 sequence: CATSRVPYRQSLAKNIQYF. CDR3 bases: TGTGCCACCAGCAGAGTCCCCTATCGGCAGTCTCTAGCCAAAAACATTCAGTACTTC. This chain links TRBV15 with TRBJ2-4; D remains ambiguous. Trimming removed 1 base at V and 0 bases at J, with 19 bases between. The CDR3 runs to 19 residues. Germline-derived CDR1 and CDR2 are LNHNV and YYDKDF (reference sequence).

This clonotype was seen ten or more times. This chain's CDR3 is CSAPRGSGGTDTQYF. The CDR3 DNA reads as TGCAGTGCTCCCAGGGGTAGCGGGGGGACGGATACGCAGTATTTT. J is TRBJ2-3 and V is TRBV20-1; the match to TRBD2 covers 10 bases. The CDR3 consists of 15 residues. The J segment lost 6 bases and the V segment lost 5 bases, leaving 11 bases of the junction unmatched. Looked up from germline, CDR1 is DFQATT and CDR2 is SNEGSKA (reference sequence).

This clonotype occurred many times. J is TRBJ2-7 and V is TRBV20-1, with 9 positions matching TRBD2. The CDR3 loop spans 13 amino acids. Trimming at V came to 6 bases and at J to 6 bases, leaving 9 bases not matched to a gene. Germline-derived CDR1 and CDR2 are DFQATT and SNEGSKA (reference sequence). CDR3 loop: CSAVAGELGEQYF. CDR3 DNA: TGCAGTGCGGTAGCGGGAGAATTGGGCGAGCAGTACTTC.

This clonotype has ten or more counts. The genes are TRBV20-1 and TRBJ1-2, with D maybe TRBD1 (5 bases). Trimming took 1 base from V and 7 from J, leaving 10 bases between them. This CDR3 has 12 residues. The germline gives CDR1 DFQATT, CDR2 SNEGSKA (reference sequence). CDR3 bases: TGCAGTGCTAGAGGTCGGGGGAGTGGCTACACCTTC. Encoded protein: CSARGRGSGYTF.

The chain has TRBV29-1 and TRBJ1-1; D remains ambiguous. Per germline, CDR1 SQVTM and CDR2 ANQGSEA. The CDR3 totals 11 residues. V lost 7 bases, J lost 1 base, and 7 bases lay in between. The CDR3 DNA sequence: TGCAGCGGCGGGTGGAACACTGAAGCTTTCTTT. This translates into CSGGWNTEAFF.